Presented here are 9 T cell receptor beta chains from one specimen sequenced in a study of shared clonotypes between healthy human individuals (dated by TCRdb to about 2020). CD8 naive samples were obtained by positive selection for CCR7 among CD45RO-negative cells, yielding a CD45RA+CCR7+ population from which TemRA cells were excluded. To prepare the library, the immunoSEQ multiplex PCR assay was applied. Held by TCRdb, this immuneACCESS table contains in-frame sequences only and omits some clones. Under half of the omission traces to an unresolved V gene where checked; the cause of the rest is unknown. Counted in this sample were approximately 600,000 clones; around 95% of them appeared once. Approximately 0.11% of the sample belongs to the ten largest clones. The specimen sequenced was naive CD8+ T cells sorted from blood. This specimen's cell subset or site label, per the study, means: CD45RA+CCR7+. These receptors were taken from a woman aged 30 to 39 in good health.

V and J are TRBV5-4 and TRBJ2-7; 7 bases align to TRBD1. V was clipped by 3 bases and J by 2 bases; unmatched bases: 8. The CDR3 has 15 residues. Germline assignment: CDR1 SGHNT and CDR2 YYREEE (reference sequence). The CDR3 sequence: CASSSADRVAYEQYF. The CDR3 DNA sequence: TGTGCCAGCAGCTCCGCCGACAGGGTTGCCTACGAGCAGTACTTC. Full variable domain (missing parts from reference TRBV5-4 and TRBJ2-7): ETGVTQSPTHLIKTRGQQVTLRCSSQSGHNTVSWYQQALGQGPQFIFQYYREEENGRGNFPPRFSGLQFPNYSSELNVNALELDDSALYLCASSSADRVAYEQYFGPGTRLTVT.

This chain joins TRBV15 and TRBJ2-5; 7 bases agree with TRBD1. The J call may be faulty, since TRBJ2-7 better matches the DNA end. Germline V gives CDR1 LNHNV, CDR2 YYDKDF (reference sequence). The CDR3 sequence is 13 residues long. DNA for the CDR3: TGTGCCACCAGCATAGGACAGGTCTACGAGCAGTACTTC. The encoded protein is CATSIGQVYEQYF.

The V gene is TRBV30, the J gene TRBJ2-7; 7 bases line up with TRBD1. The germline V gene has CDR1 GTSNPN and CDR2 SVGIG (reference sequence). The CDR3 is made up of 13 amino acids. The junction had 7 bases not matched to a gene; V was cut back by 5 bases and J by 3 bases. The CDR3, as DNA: TGTGCCTGGGAGGGGGACAGTCGCTACGAGCAGTACTTC. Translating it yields CAWEGDSRYEQYF.

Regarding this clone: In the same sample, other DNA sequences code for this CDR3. The CDR3 sequence: CASGTGANQPQHF. CDR3 in DNA: TGTGCCAGCGGGACAGGGGCCAATCAGCCCCAGCATTTT. This chain connects TRBV27 to TRBJ1-5, with 10 positions matching TRBD1. The CDR3 sequence is 13 residues long. Per germline, CDR1 MNHEY and CDR2 SMNVEV (reference sequence). Trimming took 8 bases from V and 3 from J; bases not matched to a gene: 1.

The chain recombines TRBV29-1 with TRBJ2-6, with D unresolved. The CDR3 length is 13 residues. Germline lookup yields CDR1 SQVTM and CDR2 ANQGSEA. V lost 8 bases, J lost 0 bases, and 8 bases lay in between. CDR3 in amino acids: CSLWDSGANVLTF. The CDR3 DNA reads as TGCAGCCTATGGGACTCTGGGGCCAACGTCCTGACTTTC.

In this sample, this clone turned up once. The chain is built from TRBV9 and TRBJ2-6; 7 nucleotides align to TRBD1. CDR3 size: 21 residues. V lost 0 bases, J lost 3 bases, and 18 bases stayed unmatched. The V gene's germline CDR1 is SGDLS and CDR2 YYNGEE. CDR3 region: CASSVEDGKGARLNGANVLTF. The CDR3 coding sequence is TGTGCCAGCAGCGTAGAGGACGGAAAGGGGGCGAGACTTAATGGGGCCAACGTCCTGACTTTC.

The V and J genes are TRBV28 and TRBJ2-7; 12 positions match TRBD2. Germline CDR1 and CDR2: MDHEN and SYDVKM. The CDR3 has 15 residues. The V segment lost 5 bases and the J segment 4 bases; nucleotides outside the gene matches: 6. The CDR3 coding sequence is TGTGCCAGCAGTCCACGACTAGCGGGAGAGTACGAGCAGTACTTC. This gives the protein CASSPRLAGEYEQYF.

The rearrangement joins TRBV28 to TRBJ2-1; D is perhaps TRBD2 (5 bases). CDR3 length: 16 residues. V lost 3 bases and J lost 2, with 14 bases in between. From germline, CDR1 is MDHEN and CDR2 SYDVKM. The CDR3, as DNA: TGTGCCAGCAGTTTGAGTTTGAGGGCTCCCTACAATGAGCAGTTCTTC. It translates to CASSLSLRAPYNEQFF.

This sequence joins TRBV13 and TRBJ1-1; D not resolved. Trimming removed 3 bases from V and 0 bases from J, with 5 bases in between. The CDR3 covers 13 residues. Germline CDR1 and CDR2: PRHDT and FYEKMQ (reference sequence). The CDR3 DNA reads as TGTGCCAGCAGCTTCGGTATGAACACTGAAGCTTTCTTT. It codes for CASSFGMNTEAFF.